The 18 T cell receptor beta chains below were found in one sample sequenced in a study of blood T cell repertoires in COVID-19. Profiled with immunoSEQ multiplex PCR; TCRdb holds only in-frame clones, not every one. The sample lists around 72,000 clones, around four fifths occurring once. The sequenced sample consisted of peripheral blood. The receptors stem from a woman older than 75 with acute or convalescent COVID-19.

This clone was counted once. V gene TRBV19 combines with J gene TRBJ2-7; 13 bases are a match to TRBD2. CDR1 LNHDA and CDR2 SQIVND come from the germline V gene (reference sequence). V gave up 4 bases and J gave up 2 bases; unmatched junction bases: 2. CDR3 length equals 15 residues. DNA for the CDR3: TGTGCCAGTAGTAGGACTAGCGGGGGTGCCTACGAGCAGTACTTC. This encodes CASSRTSGGAYEQYF.

The V gene is TRBV3-1 (or the pseudogene TRBV3-2), the J gene TRBJ1-2, with 7 bases that match TRBD1. CDR1 LGHDT and CDR2 YNNKEL come from the germline V gene (reference sequence). The CDR3 runs 14 residues. Trimming removed 6 bases from V and 3 bases from J; junction bases left unmatched: 7. Here the CDR3 reads CASRQQGSDYGYTF. As DNA, the CDR3 is TGTGCCAGCAGACAACAGGGGTCAGACTATGGCTACACCTTC.

V and J are TRBV30 and TRBJ2-7, with D tentatively TRBD2 (6 bases). Trimming removed 2 bases from V and 4 bases from J, with 15 bases in between. The CDR3 is 14 amino acids. From germline, CDR1 is GTSNPN and CDR2 SVGIG (reference sequence). CDR3 sequence reads: CAWSFGRDWYEQYF. The CDR3 DNA is TGTGCCTGGAGTTTCGGCAGGGACTGGTACGAGCAGTACTTC.

This clone has only a few counts. The chain combines TRBV11-1 with TRBJ2-7; a possible D gene is TRBD1 (6 bases). Trimming took 5 bases from V and 1 from J, leaving 15 bases between them. This CDR3 has 15 residues. CDR1 and CDR2 from the germline V gene are SGHAT and FQDESV (reference sequence). CDR3 DNA sequence: TGTGCCAGCAGCCCGACAGGCGAGATATCCTACGAGCAGTACTTC. Protein product: CASSPTGEISYEQYF.

The rearrangement links TRBV5-5 to TRBJ1-2, with 9 bases aligning to TRBD1. Germline loops: CDR1 SGHKS, CDR2 YYEKEE (reference sequence). V lost 0 bases to trimming and J lost 5 bases; unmatched junction nucleotides: 14. This CDR3 is 18 amino acids long. Here the CDR3 DNA reads TGTGCCAGCAGCTTGGAAGTTGTTTCGGGACAGGGTTTGTATGGCTACACCTTC. It is translated as CASSLEVVSGQGLYGYTF.

The rearrangement uses TRBV29-1 and TRBJ1-1; 8 nucleotides agree with TRBD1. Germline V gives CDR1 SQVTM, CDR2 ANQGSEA. This CDR3 contains 19 residues. J lost 0 bases, V lost 7 bases, and 22 bases had no gene match. The CDR3 sequence: CSATPGWIDRGNLNTEAFF. The CDR3, as DNA: TGCAGCGCCACCCCCGGGTGGATCGACAGGGGCAATTTGAACACTGAAGCTTTCTTT.

The chain combines TRBV14 with TRBJ1-1; weak D call: TRBD1 (6 bases). Germline V gives CDR1 SGHDN, CDR2 FVKESK. Trimming pared 4 bases from V and 9 bases from J, leaving 24 bases between. This CDR3 is 16 amino acids long. The CDR3 region is CASSPLANTGSWQAFF. The CDR3 nucleotides read TGTGCCAGCAGCCCACTCGCGAACACAGGGTCGTGGCAAGCTTTCTTT.

The CDR3 is CASSGTSGGAYNEQFF. The CDR3 DNA reads TGCGCCAGCAGCGGAACTAGCGGGGGAGCCTACAATGAGCAGTTCTTC. The rearrangement joins TRBV5-1 to TRBJ2-1; the match to TRBD2 covers 11 bases. V lost 4 bases and J lost 2; bases outside the gene matches: 5. Germline-derived CDR1 and CDR2 are SGHRS and YFSETQ. There are 16 residues in the CDR3.

V gene TRBV7-2 combines with J gene TRBJ2-4; 10 bases align to TRBD2. The CDR3 contains 14 residues. J lost 7 bases, V lost 5 bases, and 5 bases had no gene match. Germline CDR1 and CDR2: SGHTA and FQGNSA. The CDR3 DNA is TGTGCCAGCAGCCCCACTAGCGGGGTGAACATTCAGTACTTC. Protein product: CASSPTSGVNIQYF. Complete variable domain (other parts from reference TRBV7-2 and TRBJ2-4): GAGVSQSPSNKVTEKGKDVELRCDPISGHTALYWYRQSLGQGLEFLIYFQGNSAPDKSGLPSDRFSAERTGGSVSTLTIQRTQQEDSAVYLCASSPTSGVNIQYFGAGTRLSVL.

This chain connects TRBV5-6 to TRBJ1-1; TRBD1 agrees at 8 bases. The germline gives CDR1 SGHDT, CDR2 YYEEEE. This CDR3 spans 16 amino acids. With 4 bases clipped from V and 4 bases from J, the junction kept 12 bases outside the gene matches. CDR3 coding DNA: TGTGCCAGCAGCGCAGGGACAGGCATGGGGGGCACTGAAGCTTTCTTT. Residues: CASSAGTGMGGTEAFF.

CDR3: CATSHGVGGETQYF. CDR3 DNA: TGTGCCACCAGCCACGGGGTGGGGGGGGAGACCCAGTACTTC. The J gene is TRBJ2-5, the V gene TRBV15; 7 positions match TRBD2. Germline CDR1 reads LNHNV; CDR2 reads YYDKDF (reference sequence). The V gene end was trimmed by 5 bases and the J gene end by 5 bases; junction bases not matched to a gene: 8. The CDR3 length is 14 residues.

The rearrangement joins TRBV19 to TRBJ1-1; 11 nucleotides match TRBD1. The CDR3 spans 16 residues. V gave up 3 bases and J gave up 9 bases; unmatched junction bases: 12. Germline V CDR1 and CDR2: LNHDA, SQIVND (reference sequence). The CDR3 sequence: CASSIGRTDRGRKAFF. In DNA, the CDR3 is TGTGCCAGTAGTATTGGCAGAACGGACAGGGGGCGAAAAGCTTTCTTT.

V is TRBV3-1 (or the pseudogene TRBV3-2) and J is TRBJ1-2; D perhaps matches TRBD1 (5 bases). The CDR3 is 17 residues long. Trimming shortened V by 1 base and J by 0 bases, and 15 bases separated the two germline ends. Germline V gives CDR1 LGHDT, CDR2 YNNKEL (reference sequence). This CDR3 reads CASSQGWGGTTNYGYTF. CDR3 nucleotide sequence: TGTGCCAGCAGCCAAGGTTGGGGGGGAACAACTAACTATGGCTACACCTTC.

J is TRBJ2-7 and V is TRBV5-8, with D hard to call. Trimming cost V 6 bases and J 2 bases, with 9 bases left between them. CDR1 and CDR2 (germline): SGHTS, YDEGEE. The CDR3 covers 12 residues. CDR3 residues: CASISTTYEQYF. The DNA for the CDR3 is TGTGCCAGCATTTCAACTACCTACGAGCAGTACTTC.

This chain links TRBV6-1 with TRBJ1-5; D gene uncertain. Trimming removed 1 base at V and 5 bases at J, with 6 bases between. Germline values: CDR1 MNHNS, CDR2 SASEGT. This CDR3 contains 13 residues. The CDR3 reads CASSEGGYQPQHF. CDR3 sequence (DNA): TGTGCCAGCAGTGAAGGAGGGTATCAGCCCCAGCATTTT.

This clone was found once. The CDR3 protein is CATTGSPSGNTIYF. For the CDR3, the DNA is TGTGCCACCACGGGGAGCCCCTCTGGAAACACCATATATTTT. V and J are TRBV2 and TRBJ1-3; unclear D gene. Germline V CDR1 and CDR2: SNHLY, FYNNEI. CDR3 length: 14 residues. V dropped 10 bases and J dropped 0 bases, with 13 bases sitting between them.

CDR3 region: CASRQGEGAARILEYF. CDR3 sequence (DNA): TGTGCCAGCAGACAGGGGGAAGGGGCCGCTCGGATTTTGGAGTATTTT. V gene TRBV5-5 combines with J gene TRBJ2-3; 8 bases are shared with TRBD1. This CDR3 region has 16 residues. Germline V CDR1 and CDR2: SGHKS, YYEKEE (reference sequence). V trimming: 5 bases; J trimming: 13 bases; junction bases outside the gene matches: 21.

This clone turned up a few times. The chain couples TRBV18 to TRBJ1-5; no clear D gene. Germline-derived CDR1 and CDR2 are KGHSH and LQKENI. There are 14 residues in the CDR3. Trimming removed 3 bases at V and 1 base at J, with 7 bases between. CDR3 sequence reads: CASSPRASNQPQHF. The CDR3 DNA sequence: TGTGCCAGCTCACCGAGGGCCAGCAATCAGCCCCAGCATTTT.